The next 15 T cell receptor beta chains were all read from a single sample in a study of T cell repertoires in cytomegalovirus infection. TCRdb reanalysed the reads using MiXCR and keeps one entry per CDR3 protein. This table holds fewer than 400,000 distinct CDR3 sequences, over 15% found once. The sample comprised PBMCs. The receptors were sampled from a human donor in good health (CMV status not recorded). Some clones in this sample may be carry-over from other donors' samples.

This clonotype has just a few counts. The chain recombines TRBV15 with TRBJ1-1, with 12 bases fitting TRBD1. The V gene's germline CDR1 is LNHNV and CDR2 YYDKDF (reference sequence). The CDR3 has 19 amino acids. V lost 4 bases to trimming and J lost 3 bases; unmatched junction nucleotides: 15. The CDR3 nucleotides are TGTGCCACCAGCAAGCTCTCGTCCGGGACAGGGGGCTCGTACACTGAAGCTTTCTTT. Translated: CATSKLSSGTGGSYTEAFF. Based on the CDR3 plus reference TRBV15 and TRBJ1-1, the full variable domain is DAMVIQNPRYQVTQFGKPVTLSCSQTLNHNVMYWYQQKSSQAPKLLFHYYDKDFNNEADTPDNFQSRRPNTSFCFLDIRSPGLGDTAMYLCATSKLSSGTGGSYTEAFFGQGTRLTVV.

This clonotype appeared many times. V and J are TRBV7-2 and TRBJ2-7; TRBD1 is a possible D gene (6 bases). The CDR3 extends over 15 amino acids. V was shortened by 6 bases and J by 2 bases, with 17 bases between the two germline ends. Germline V gene data show CDR1 as SGHTA and CDR2 as FQGNSA. The CDR3 DNA reads TGTGCCAGCAGTCATCGGGACACCAGCGCCTACGAGCAGTACTTC. Protein sequence: CASSHRDTSAYEQYF. Looking up the rest from reference TRBV7-2 and TRBJ2-7 gives the full variable domain: GAGVSQSPSNKVTEKGKDVELRCDPISGHTALYWYRQSLGQGLEFLIYFQGNSAPDKSGLPSDRFSAERTGGSVSTLTIQRTQQEDSAVYLCASSHRDTSAYEQYFGPGTRLTVT.

The chain couples TRBV20-1 to TRBJ1-4; D is ambiguous. V shed 0 bases and J shed 5 bases, with 10 bases lying between them. Germline CDR1 DFQATT, CDR2 SNEGSKA (reference sequence). CDR3 length: 14 residues. CDR3 sequence: CSARDRPLNEKLFF. The DNA of the CDR3 is TGCAGTGCTAGAGATAGACCGCTCAATGAAAAACTGTTTTTT.

This clonotype was observed a few times. The chain is built from TRBV11-2 and TRBJ2-2; 8 bases line up with TRBD1. Germline lookup yields CDR1 SGHAT and CDR2 FQNNGV. There are 15 residues in the CDR3. Unmatched junction bases numbered 6, after V lost 4 bases and J lost 5 bases. The CDR3: CASSSPGGRTGELFF. The CDR3 DNA reads as TGTGCCAGCAGCTCCCCAGGGGGCAGAACCGGGGAGCTGTTTTTT. Complete variable domain (other parts from reference TRBV11-2 and TRBJ2-2): EAGVAQSPRYKIIEKRQSVAFWCNPISGHATLYWYQQILGQGPKLLIQFQNNGVVDDSQLPKDRFSAERLKGVDSTLKIQPAKLEDSAVYLCASSSPGGRTGELFFGEGSRLTVL.

This chain joins TRBV19 and TRBJ1-5; D not certain. Trimming cost V 5 bases and J 0 bases, with 14 bases left between them. The CDR3 is 16 residues long. The germline gives CDR1 LNHDA, CDR2 SQIVND (reference sequence). CDR3 nucleotides: TGTGCCAGTAGTCTCCTTAGTTTTTATAGCAATCAGCCCCAGCATTTT. This translates into CASSLLSFYSNQPQHF.

This clonotype has ten or more counts. The V and J genes are TRBV6-1 and TRBJ2-2, with a tentative D call TRBD2 (6 bases). CDR1 MNHNS and CDR2 SASEGT come from the germline V gene. The CDR3 totals 13 residues. V was clipped by 5 bases and J by 4 bases, with 8 bases between them. CDR3 in DNA: TGTGCCAGCAGTTATAGCGGCACCGGGGAGCTGTTTTTT. Its protein is CASSYSGTGELFF.

This chain connects TRBV6-2 or TRBV6-3 to TRBJ2-1; 9 nucleotides align to TRBD2. CDR3 length: 15 residues. Looked up from germline, CDR1 is MNHEY and CDR2 is SVGEGT. V dropped 4 bases and J dropped 12; count of bases not matched to a gene: 13. CDR3 DNA: TGTGCCAGCAGTTTTCCAGCGGGAGGTGGTTACGGGCAGTTCTTC. Protein: CASSFPAGGGYGQFF.

Only a few counts were recorded for this clonotype. The V and J genes are TRBV2 and TRBJ2-6; TRBD1 is a possible D gene (5 bases). The germline V and J ends were trimmed by 8 bases and 3 bases, with 20 bases remaining between them. CDR1 and CDR2 (germline): SNHLY, FYNNEI. The CDR3 covers 17 residues. The CDR3 here is CASGRGETFNGANVLTF. The CDR3, as DNA: TGTGCCAGCGGAAGGGGCGAAACTTTTAATGGGGCCAACGTCCTGACTTTC.

This clonotype has a handful of counts. This rearrangement joins TRBV6-5 to TRBJ2-5, with a possible D match to TRBD2 (5 bases). V gave up 2 bases and J gave up 4 bases, with 23 bases separating them. This CDR3 is built from 18 residues. Per germline, CDR1 MNHEY and CDR2 SVGAGI. This CDR3 reads CASSYRLAVRGKGETQYF. In DNA, the CDR3 is TGTGCCAGCAGTTACAGGCTTGCGGTGAGAGGGAAAGGAGAGACCCAGTACTTC.

This clonotype appeared many times. The chain has TRBV10-3 and TRBJ2-1; D may match TRBD1 or TRBD2 (5 bases each). The CDR3 consists of 12 residues. The ends were cut back, 8 bases at V and 6 bases at J, with 11 bases in the middle. Looked up from germline, CDR1 is ENHRY and CDR2 is SYGVKD. The CDR3 region is CAILRDANEQFF. The CDR3 region has the DNA TGTGCCATCCTCCGGGACGCCAATGAGCAGTTCTTC.

The V call is TRBV12-3 or TRBV12-4, the J call TRBJ1-3; 8 bases fit TRBD1. The CDR3 runs to 16 residues. V shed 6 bases, J shed 4 bases, and the junction held 11 bases outside the gene matches. The CDR3 nucleotides are TGTGCCAGCAGCAATACTAGGACAGGGTTCGGAAACACCATATATTTT. Translated, it gives CASSNTRTGFGNTIYF.

V is TRBV3-1 and J is TRBJ2-4; TRBD2 matches at 13 bases. Germline V gene lookup returns CDR1 LGHDT and CDR2 YNNKEL (reference sequence). With 1 base clipped from V and 3 bases from J, the junction kept 9 bases outside the gene matches. This CDR3 is 19 amino acids long. The CDR3 DNA is TGTGCCAGCAGCCAAGGTGTACTAGCGGGGGGGCAGGACAAAAACATTCAGTACTTC. Translation gives CASSQGVLAGGQDKNIQYF.

This clonotype was seen more than once but under ten times. The V call is TRBV11-2, the J call TRBJ1-1; TRBD1 is a possible D gene (5 bases). This CDR3 comprises 15 residues. The germline V gene encodes CDR1 SGHAT and CDR2 FQNNGV. Trimming left V 4 bases short and J 1 base short, with 13 bases between. The CDR3 DNA sequence: TGTGCCAGCAGCTCGGGACGCCGAGCGAACACTGAAGCTTTCTTT. It specifies CASSSGRRANTEAFF.

This clonotype was found many times. The chain carries TRBV15 and TRBJ2-5; D gene ambiguous. The CDR3 runs to 14 residues. Germline CDR1 LNHNV, CDR2 YYDKDF (reference sequence). V was cut by 0 bases and J by 7 bases, with 12 bases left in between. This CDR3 reads CATSREARLGTQYF. CDR3 sequence (DNA): TGTGCCACCAGCAGAGAAGCGAGACTGGGGACCCAGTACTTC.

Concerning this clonotype: This may come from a read error, since a much larger clone is one base off. The chain joins TRBV6-1 to TRBJ2-5; 10 nucleotides agree with TRBD2. CDR3 length: 16 residues. Germline CDR1 reads MNHNS; CDR2 reads SASEGT. V shed 5 bases, J shed 6 bases, and the junction held 12 bases outside the gene matches. CDR3 loop: CASSNSPSGGWKTQYF. In nucleotides, the CDR3 is TGTGCCAGCAGTAACTCCCCTAGCGGGGGTTGGAAGACCCAGTACTTC.